The 30 T cell receptor beta chains listed next were all sequenced from one sample in a study of regulatory T cells in long-lasting Graves disease. TCR beta libraries were built with iRepertoire HTBI primers and Arm-PCR of CDR3 regions. TCRdb called the multiplex PCR reads again in MiXCR, with one record for every CDR3 protein. This table has 200,000 to 250,000 distinct CDR3 sequences, roughly 19% appearing once. The time point: newly diagnosed GD, antithyroid drugs for less than 3 months. The TCR library used RNA extracted from PBMCs. The same sample was also studied in work on T cells in Graves' hyperthyroidism and ophthalmopathy.

The source material was peripheral blood mononuclear cells (PBMCs), sampled at new diagnosis, from a patient treated with antithyroid drugs. These TCRs come from a woman in her twenties or thirties with Graves disease.

V is TRBV30 and J is TRBJ2-5; 15 bases are shared with TRBD2. Germline V gene sequence: CDR1 GTSNPN, CDR2 SVGIG (reference sequence). The CDR3 contains 16 residues. The trim removed 3 bases at V and 4 bases at J, leaving 6 bases unmatched. The CDR3, as DNA: TGTGCCTGGAGGCCGGGACTAGCGGGAGGTAGAGAGACCCAGTACTTC. Residues: CAWRPGLAGGRETQYF.

This clonotype was detected many times. V is TRBV11-2 and J is TRBJ2-1, with 8 bases lining up with TRBD2. Germline assignment: CDR1 SGHAT and CDR2 FQNNGV. V shed 1 base, J shed 2 bases, and the junction held 1 base outside the gene matches. This CDR3 region has 15 residues. Here the CDR3 DNA reads TGTGCCAGCAGCTTAGTCGGGGGGGCCTACAATGAGCAGTTCTTC. Residues: CASSLVGGAYNEQFF.

This clonotype was counted ten times or more. CDR3 DNA sequence: TGTGCCACCGCTCCGTCAACAGATACGCAGTATTTT. It is translated as CATAPSTDTQYF. The rearrangement uses TRBV24-1 and TRBJ2-3; no firm D call. The CDR3 runs 12 residues. V was cut by 9 bases and J by 3 bases, with 9 bases left in between. CDR1 KGHDR and CDR2 SFDVKD come from the germline V gene.

This clonotype was detected many times. The rearrangement uses TRBV27 and TRBJ1-2; 9 positions match TRBD1. The CDR3 length is 13 residues. The V gene's germline CDR1 is MNHEY and CDR2 SMNVEV (reference sequence). V shed 6 bases and J 6 bases; nucleotides not matched to a gene: 5. This CDR3 is CASSGTGWDGYTF. The DNA of the CDR3 is TGTGCCAGCAGCGGGACAGGGTGGGATGGCTACACCTTC.

There are many counts of this clonotype. DNA of the CDR3: TGTGCCAGCAGTCTACTAGGGGGACAGTCTGAAGCTTTCTTT. It is translated as CASSLLGGQSEAFF. J is TRBJ1-1 and V is TRBV6-1; 7 bases fit TRBD1. The CDR3 runs to 14 residues. Germline V gives CDR1 MNHNS, CDR2 SASEGT. The junction had 9 bases not matched to a gene; V was cut back by 5 bases and J by 6 bases.

This clonotype was seen many times. CDR3 DNA: TGTGCCAGCAGTTCACAGGGGTTTTATGGCTACACCTTC. Residues: CASSSQGFYGYTF. The rearrangement links TRBV28 to TRBJ1-2, with TRBD1 matching over 7 bases. This CDR3 spans 13 amino acids. The V and J ends lost 4 bases and 5 bases, in that order; junction bases with no gene match: 4. The germline V gene has CDR1 MDHEN and CDR2 SYDVKM.

In the case of this clonotype: This may arise from a read error, as a much more abundant clone is one base away. The final CDR3 position lacks the conserved phenylalanine or tryptophan, pointing to a likely read error. The J gene is TRBJ2-1, the V gene TRBV7-9, with 12 bases that match TRBD2. The CDR3 sequence is 15 residues long. J was trimmed by 4 bases and V by 6 bases; bases with no gene match: 4. Per germline, CDR1 SEHNR and CDR2 FQNEAQ (reference sequence). CDR3 sequence reads: CASRHLAGGYNEQFS. In DNA, the CDR3 is TGTGCCAGCAGGCATCTAGCGGGAGGGTACAATGAGCAGTTCTCC.

This clonotype appeared a single time. The CDR3 loop is CASSLEGRGSGYTF. The CDR3 DNA sequence: TGTGCCAGCAGCTTAGAAGGCAGGGGGTCTGGCTACACCTTC. The rearrangement joins TRBV7-2 to TRBJ1-2, with 7 bases lining up with TRBD1. The trim removed 1 base at V and 7 bases at J, leaving 6 bases unmatched. The CDR3 is made up of 14 amino acids. The germline V gene has CDR1 SGHTA and CDR2 FQGNSA.

This clonotype was counted ten times or more. This sequence joins TRBV12-3 or TRBV12-4 and TRBJ1-4; D is unresolved. This CDR3 region has 13 residues. V lost 3 bases and J 3 bases, leaving 5 bases between the germline ends. The CDR3 nucleotides are TGTGCCAGCAGTTTCCAGGCTAATGAAAAACTGTTTTTT. Translating gives CASSFQANEKLFF.

This clonotype showed up just a few times. The chain employs TRBV5-1 and TRBJ1-3; 7 nucleotides line up with TRBD1. Germline assignment: CDR1 SGHRS and CDR2 YFSETQ. The CDR3 has 16 amino acids. The trim removed 3 bases at V and 3 bases at J, leaving 9 bases unmatched. DNA for the CDR3: TGCGCCAGCAGCTCCGGGACAGAACTTTATGGAAACACCATATATTTT. The encoded protein is CASSSGTELYGNTIYF.

This clonotype appeared many times. V gene TRBV27 combines with J gene TRBJ1-5, with D possibly matching TRBD1 (6 bases). Germline loops: CDR1 MNHEY, CDR2 SMNVEV (reference sequence). Trimming stripped 11 bases from V and 2 bases from J, with 13 bases between. The CDR3 extends over 13 amino acids. The CDR3 reads CAGPGGCNQPQHF. The CDR3 nucleotides are TGTGCCGGCCCGGGGGGCTGCAATCAGCCCCAGCATTTT.

This clonotype was counted many times. The chain links TRBV27 to TRBJ1-1; no clear D gene. CDR1 is MNHEY, CDR2 SMNVEV, per germline (reference sequence). The ends were cut back, 3 bases at V and 0 bases at J, with 5 bases in the middle. This CDR3 region has 13 residues. The CDR3 DNA reads TGTGCCAGCAGTTTTGGGTTGAACACTGAAGCTTTCTTT. Its translation is CASSFGLNTEAFF.

This clonotype was observed at least ten times. The chain links TRBV9 to TRBJ2-5, with D uncertain. In germline, CDR1 is SGDLS, CDR2 YYNGEE. The CDR3 totals 14 residues. V was cut by 4 bases and J by 5 bases, with 15 bases left in between. DNA of the CDR3: TGTGCCAGCAGCCCGTACGATCGCCGGGAGACCCAGTACTTC. It codes for CASSPYDRRETQYF.

This clonotype was observed at least ten times. The chain joins TRBV29-1 to TRBJ2-3; tentatively, D is TRBD1 or TRBD2 (5 bases each). This CDR3 comprises 14 residues. CDR1 and CDR2 from the germline V gene are SQVTM and ANQGSEA. V was shortened by 3 bases and J by 0 bases, with 10 bases between the two germline ends. The CDR3 coding sequence is TGCAGCGTTGATTTGGGGGTGAGCACAGATACGCAGTATTTT. Its translation: CSVDLGVSTDTQYF.

This clonotype was found many times. The chain joins TRBV3-1 to TRBJ1-5; 7 nucleotides agree with TRBD1. Germline CDR1 reads LGHDT; CDR2 reads YNNKEL (reference sequence). Trimming took 5 bases from V and 5 from J; bases not matched to a gene: 6. The CDR3 spans 14 residues. The CDR3 loop reads CASSWGQPHQPQHF. The CDR3 DNA is TGTGCCAGCAGCTGGGGACAGCCTCATCAGCCCCAGCATTTT.

This clonotype has more than one count but fewer than ten. The rearrangement uses TRBV5-6 and TRBJ2-7; D remains unclear. Trimming pared 0 bases from V and 3 bases from J, leaving 16 bases between. The CDR3 consists of 16 residues. Germline V gene data show CDR1 as SGHDT and CDR2 as YYEEEE. The DNA for the CDR3 is TGTGCCAGCAGCTTGGTCCAGAGGACGGACCACTACGAGCAGTACTTC. It is translated as CASSLVQRTDHYEQYF.

In this sample, this clonotype turned up a few times. The chain links TRBV5-5 to TRBJ2-3, with D maybe TRBD1 (6 bases). The CDR3 totals 16 residues. Trimming cost V 4 bases and J 1 base, with 16 bases left between them. Germline assignment: CDR1 SGHKS and CDR2 YYEKEE (reference sequence). The CDR3 sequence: CASSATQGYGTDTQYF. Written as DNA, the CDR3 is TGTGCCAGCAGCGCCACACAGGGATACGGCACAGATACGCAGTATTTT.

On this clonotype itself: Possible read error: a much larger clone is one base away. This chain uses TRBV6-2 or TRBV6-3 with TRBJ1-3, with TRBD1 matching over 8 bases. This CDR3 has 15 residues. In germline, CDR1 is MNHEY, CDR2 SVGEGT. The CDR3 is CASSYLQGGGNTLYF. CDR3 bases: TGTGCCAGCAGTTACCTACAGGGGGGAGGAAACACCTTATATTTT.

The chain joins TRBV20-1 to TRBJ2-4, with 8 positions matching TRBD2. Germline CDR1 is DFQATT and CDR2 is SNEGSKA (reference sequence). V was clipped by 4 bases and J by 1 base; unmatched bases: 9. CDR3 length equals 16 residues. CDR3: CSATGGGLEAKNIQYF. The CDR3 DNA follows: TGCAGTGCTACCGGCGGGGGGCTAGAGGCCAAAAACATTCAGTACTTC.

This clonotype was observed many times. The rearrangement uses TRBV19 and TRBJ2-1; D unclear. Trimming shortened V by 6 bases and J by 5 bases, and 11 bases separated the two germline ends. The V gene's germline CDR1 is LNHDA and CDR2 SQIVND (reference sequence). The CDR3 is made up of 13 amino acids. The CDR3 is CASRGLSNNEQFF. The DNA for the CDR3 is TGTGCCAGTAGGGGTCTATCCAACAATGAGCAGTTCTTC. Full variable domain (remainder filled in from reference TRBV19 and TRBJ2-1): DGGITQSPKYLFRKEGQNVTLSCEQNLNHDAMYWYRQDPGQGLRLIYYSQIVNDFQKGDIAEGYSVSREKKESFPLTVTSAQKNPTAFYLCASRGLSNNEQFFGPGTRLTVL.

This clonotype was recorded many times. The V call is TRBV29-1, the J call TRBJ2-7; a weak D match, TRBD2 (5 bases). Trimming pared 8 bases from V and 6 bases from J, leaving 14 bases between. The germline gives CDR1 SQVTM, CDR2 ANQGSEA. The length of the CDR3 is 11 residues. For the CDR3, the DNA is TGCAGCTCCGGGTTCCGGGGCGAGCAGTACTTC. As protein: CSSGFRGEQYF.

There are many counts of this clonotype. The chain has TRBV28 and TRBJ1-2; tentatively, D is TRBD1 (6 bases). The V gene lost 9 bases and the J gene lost 4 bases, with 18 bases spanning the gap. The CDR3 has 14 residues. Germline V lookup: CDR1 MDHEN, CDR2 SYDVKM. DNA for the CDR3: TGTGCCAGTATAGGGGGGGCGTATGGCTATGGCTACACCTTC. Its protein is CASIGGAYGYGYTF.

This clonotype was seen only a few times. This chain links TRBV30 with TRBJ2-1, with 14 bases fitting TRBD2. The CDR3 is 15 residues long. V lost 5 bases and J lost 7; bases outside the gene matches: 7. CDR1 is GTSNPN and CDR2 is SVGIG in the germline V gene (reference sequence). The CDR3 DNA follows: TGTGCCTGGGATCCGACTAGCGGGAGGGTAAATGAGCAGTTCTTC. Its translation is CAWDPTSGRVNEQFF.

This clonotype was seen repeatedly, ten times or more. The chain is built from TRBV7-8 and TRBJ2-3; perhaps TRBD2 as D (5 bases). The CDR3 runs to 12 residues. The V end was cut by 5 bases, the J end by 6 bases, with 9 bases between. Germline CDR1 is SGHVS and CDR2 is FQNEAQ. The CDR3 nucleotides read TGTGCCAGCAGCCAAACTAGGGATACGCAGTATTTT. Protein sequence: CASSQTRDTQYF.

With respect to this clonotype: A clone one base away is much larger, so this may be a read error. The missing conserved phenylalanine or tryptophan at the end of this CDR3 makes a read error likely. V is TRBV12-3 or TRBV12-4 and J is TRBJ2-5; TRBD2 matches 7 bases. The CDR3 contains 15 residues. The trim removed 8 bases at V and 2 bases at J, leaving 11 bases unmatched. CDR3 bases: TGTGCCAGCGGGGGGGTCCAGGACATACAAGAGACCCAGTACCTC. Its translation is CASGGVQDIQETQYL.

This clonotype was seen a handful of times. The chain uses TRBV12-3 or TRBV12-4 and TRBJ2-5, with D perhaps TRBD1 (5 bases). Trimming took 3 bases from V and 6 from J, leaving 14 bases between them. This CDR3 is 14 amino acids long. CDR3 sequence (DNA): TGTGCCAGCAGTTTTGGGGCGCGCGGAAAGACCCAGTACTTC. It translates to CASSFGARGKTQYF.

The chain uses TRBV20-1 and TRBJ2-2; 15 bases map to TRBD2. V trimming: 5 bases; J trimming: 5 bases; junction bases outside the gene matches: 9. The CDR3 is 17 amino acids. Germline V gives CDR1 DFQATT, CDR2 SNEGSKA (reference sequence). The CDR3 DNA reads TGCAGTGCTCCGGGACTAGCGGGAGGTAGTAAGACCGGGGAGCTGTTTTTT. As protein: CSAPGLAGGSKTGELFF.

This clonotype appeared many times. The genes are TRBV6-1 and TRBJ1-1, with 7 bases aligning to TRBD1. CDR1 and CDR2 from the germline V gene are MNHNS and SASEGT. V was pared by 2 bases and J by 2 bases, with 8 bases of the junction left unmatched. The length of the CDR3 is 16 residues. CDR3 in DNA: TGTGCCAGCAGTGAAACCCCCAGGGGGGGCAACACTGAAGCTTTCTTT. Translation gives CASSETPRGGNTEAFF.

This clonotype was found many times. The V gene is TRBV6-1, the J gene TRBJ2-1; 10 bases are a match to TRBD2. The V segment lost 5 bases and the J segment 2 bases; nucleotides outside the gene matches: 3. CDR1 is MNHNS and CDR2 is SASEGT in the germline V gene. The CDR3 has 15 amino acids. The CDR3 coding sequence is TGTGCCAGCAGTCTAACTAGCGGGACCTACAATGAGCAGTTCTTC. This encodes CASSLTSGTYNEQFF.

The table lists this clonotype with many counts. V and J are TRBV4-1 and TRBJ2-2; D may correspond to TRBD1 or TRBD2 (5 bases each). The germline CDR1 and CDR2 sequences are MGHRA and YSYEKL. CDR3 length: 16 amino acids. V was trimmed by 3 bases and J by 2 bases, leaving 13 bases between them. The DNA of the CDR3 is TGCGCCAGCAGCCAGGCCCCCGGGACCAACACCGGGGAGCTGTTTTTT. Translation gives CASSQAPGTNTGELFF.